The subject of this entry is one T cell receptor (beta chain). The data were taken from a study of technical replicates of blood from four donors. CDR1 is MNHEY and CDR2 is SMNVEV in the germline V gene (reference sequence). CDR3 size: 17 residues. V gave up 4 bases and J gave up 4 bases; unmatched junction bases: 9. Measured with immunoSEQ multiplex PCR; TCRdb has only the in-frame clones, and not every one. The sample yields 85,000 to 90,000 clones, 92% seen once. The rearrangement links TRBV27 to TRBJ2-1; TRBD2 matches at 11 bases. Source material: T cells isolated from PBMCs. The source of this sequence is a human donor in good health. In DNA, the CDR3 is TGTGCCAGCAGTTCCCGCCTAGCGGGGGGCCTATACAATGAGCAGTTCTTC. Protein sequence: CASSSRLAGGLYNEQFF.